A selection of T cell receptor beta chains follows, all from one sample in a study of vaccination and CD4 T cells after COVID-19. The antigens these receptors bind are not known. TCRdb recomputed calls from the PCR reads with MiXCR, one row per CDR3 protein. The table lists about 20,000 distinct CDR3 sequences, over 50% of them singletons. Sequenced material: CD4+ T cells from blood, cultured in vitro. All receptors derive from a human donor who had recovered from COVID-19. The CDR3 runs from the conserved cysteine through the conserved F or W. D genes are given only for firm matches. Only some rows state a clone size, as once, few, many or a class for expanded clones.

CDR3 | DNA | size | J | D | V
CASKVKTEAFF | TGTGCCAGCAAAGTAAAGACTGAAGCTTTCTTT | - | TRBJ1-1 | - | TRBV2
CSAILAGGNEQFF | TGCAGTGCTATCCTAGCGGGAGGCAATGAGCAGTTCTTC | few | TRBJ2-1 | TRBD2 | TRBV20-1
CSVVSLGMGTEAFF | TGCAGCGTTGTCAGCTTAGGGATGGGCACTGAAGCTTTCTTT | once | TRBJ1-1 | - | TRBV29-1
CAIATGLAGVNEQFF | TGTGCCATCGCGACGGGACTAGCGGGAGTCAATGAGCAGTTCTTC | once | TRBJ2-1 | TRBD2 | TRBV10-3
CASTPSSGTVSYEQYF | TGTGCCAGCACCCCGAGTAGCGGGACAGTCTCCTACGAGCAGTACTTC | - | TRBJ2-7 | - | TRBV28
CSVWAAGQGRGMNTEAFF | TGCAGTGTGTGGGCCGCGGGACAGGGGAGAGGAATGAACACTGAAGCTTTCTTT | few | TRBJ1-1 | TRBD1 | TRBV20-1
CASSLLAYQETQYF | TGTGCCAGCAGCTTACTCGCGTACCAAGAGACCCAGTACTTC | - | TRBJ2-5 | - | TRBV7-9
CSARDGDQPQHF | TGCAGTGCCAGGGACGGGGATCAGCCCCAGCATTTT | few | TRBJ1-5 | - | TRBV20-1
CASSPGAAESYEQYF | TGTGCCAGCTCACCAGGGGCAGCTGAATCCTACGAGCAGTACTTC | - | TRBJ2-7 | - | TRBV18
CASSSGLAGETQYF | TGTGCCAGCAGCTCGGGACTAGCAGGAGAGACCCAGTACTTC | - | TRBJ2-5 | TRBD2 | TRBV7-2
CASSLGQNNEAFF | TGTGCCAGCAGCTTAGGGCAGAATAATGAAGCTTTCTTT | - | TRBJ1-1 | - | TRBV7-2
CASSIGTVTNQPQRF | TGTGCCAGCAGTATTGGGACAGTTACTAATCAGCCCCAGCGTTTT | - | TRBJ1-5 | TRBD1 | TRBV6-1
CASSLGAWSSYEQYF | TGTGCCAGCAGCTTAGGGGCTTGGAGCTCCTACGAGCAGTACTTC | - | TRBJ2-7 | - | TRBV7-9
CASSLKTGTRGTEAFF | TGTGCCAGCAGCTTAAAGACAGGGACTCGAGGAACTGAAGCTTTCTTT | - | TRBJ1-1 | TRBD1 | TRBV7-8
CAWSVDYEQYF | TGTGCCTGGAGTGTAGACTACGAGCAGTACTTC | - | TRBJ2-7 | - | TRBV30
CASSEGGSSYEQYF | TGTGCCAGCTCCGAGGGAGGATCCTCCTACGAGCAGTACTTC | - | TRBJ2-7 | - | TRBV6-2/TRBV6-3
CASSFRQGADTQYF | TGCGCCAGCAGCTTTAGGCAGGGGGCAGATACGCAGTATTTT | - | TRBJ2-3 | TRBD1 | TRBV5-1
CATSDSSTGGETQYF | TGTGCCACCAGTGATTCCTCGACAGGGGGAGAGACCCAGTACTTC | - | TRBJ2-5 | TRBD1 | TRBV24-1
CASSPERSWADTQYF | TGTGCCAGCAGCCCCGAGAGGAGTTGGGCAGATACGCAGTATTTT | few | TRBJ2-3 | - | TRBV2
CASSYPREGYEQYF | TGCGCCAGCAGCTACCCGCGGGAGGGCTACGAGCAGTACTTC | medium-sized | TRBJ2-7 | TRBD2 | TRBV5-1
CATSVGGKTGELFF | TGTGCCACCAGTGTAGGGGGCAAGACCGGGGAGCTGTTTTTT | - | TRBJ2-2 | TRBD1 | TRBV24-1
CASTRSSGRNNEQFF | TGCGCCAGCACTCGGTCTAGCGGGAGGAATAATGAGCAGTTCTTC | - | TRBJ2-1 | TRBD2 | TRBV5-1
CASSLDGYGNQPQHF | TGCGCCAGCAGCTTGGACGGTTACGGCAATCAGCCCCAGCATTTT | - | TRBJ1-5 | - | TRBV5-1
CASGRHNYGYTF | TGTGCCAGTGGGCGACATAACTATGGCTACACCTTC | - | TRBJ1-2 | - | TRBV19
CASSVIREGTQYF | TGTGCCAGCAGTGTTATCCGCGAGGGGACCCAGTACTTC | few | TRBJ2-5 | - | TRBV27
CATSRDLGDTQYF | TGTGCCACCAGCAGAGATTTGGGGGATACGCAGTATTTT | few | TRBJ2-3 | - | TRBV15
CASSVAANYGYTF | TGTGCCAGCAGCGTAGCTGCTAACTATGGCTACACCTTC | - | TRBJ1-2 | - | TRBV9
CATPPGAGNSPLHF | TGTGCCACTCCTCCAGGGGCGGGTAATTCACCCCTCCACTTT | few | TRBJ1-6 | - | TRBV27
CASSLERTRQTQYF | TGTGCCAGCAGCTTAGAAAGGACTAGGCAGACCCAGTACTTC | - | TRBJ2-5 | TRBD2 | TRBV11-2
CASSSLTSGSDNEQFF | TGTGCCAGCAGCTCCCTGACTAGCGGGAGCGATAATGAGCAGTTCTTC | - | TRBJ2-1 | TRBD2 | TRBV7-9
CASSRGFGGGPLETQYF | TGTGCCAGCAGTCGGGGTTTCGGGGGAGGGCCTTTGGAGACCCAGTACTTC | - | TRBJ2-5 | TRBD2 | TRBV12-3/TRBV12-4
CASSLRLRGGYTF | TGTGCCAGCAGCTTAAGGTTACGAGGGGGCTACACCTTC | - | TRBJ1-2 | - | TRBV7-2
CSARPYGPSGRGETQYF | TGCAGTGCTAGACCTTATGGGCCTAGCGGGAGGGGTGAGACCCAGTACTTC | - | TRBJ2-5 | TRBD2 | TRBV20-1
CASMRIRGGNTEAFF | TGTGCCAGTATGAGGATTCGGGGAGGGAACACTGAAGCTTTCTTT | - | TRBJ1-1 | - | TRBV19
CASSLMGGAETQYF | TGTGCCAGCAGTTTGATGGGGGGTGCAGAGACCCAGTACTTC | - | TRBJ2-5 | - | TRBV27
CASSLASGHEQFF | TGTGCCAGCAGCTTAGCCAGTGGGCATGAGCAGTTCTTC | - | TRBJ2-1 | - | TRBV7-9
CATSDSAGGLYEQYF | TGTGCCACCAGTGATTCGGCAGGGGGCCTCTACGAGCAGTACTTC | - | TRBJ2-7 | TRBD1 | TRBV24-1
CASSLGGTGSYNEQFF | TGCGCCAGCAGCTTGGGCGGGACAGGGTCGTACAATGAGCAGTTCTTC | - | TRBJ2-1 | TRBD1 | TRBV5-1
CAWTRGRDTEAFF | TGTGCCTGGACCAGGGGAAGAGACACTGAAGCTTTCTTT | - | TRBJ1-1 | - | TRBV30
CSVEMGSLQPQHF | TGCAGCGTTGAAATGGGGTCTCTGCAGCCCCAGCATTTT | - | TRBJ1-5 | - | TRBV29-1
CASSNHRGANQPQHF | TGTGCCAGTAGTAACCACAGGGGAGCAAATCAGCCCCAGCATTTT | few | TRBJ1-5 | TRBD1 | TRBV19
CASSRSREAEAFF | TGTGCCAGTAGTAGATCCCGTGAAGCTGAAGCTTTCTTT | - | TRBJ1-1 | - | TRBV19
CASSFTGTGSRTQYF | TGTGCCAGCAGTTTCACCGGGACAGGGAGTCGGACCCAGTACTTC | - | TRBJ2-5 | TRBD1 | TRBV6-5
CASSPPPATGELFF | TGTGCCAGCTCACCACCTCCGGCTACCGGGGAGCTGTTTTTT | - | TRBJ2-2 | - | TRBV18
CATSTHGDTEAFF | TGTGCCACCAGCACGCACGGGGACACTGAAGCTTTCTTT | - | TRBJ1-1 | - | TRBV15
CASSLYGTTSTDTQYF | TGTGCCAGCAGCTTATATGGGACTACTAGCACAGATACGCAGTATTTT | - | TRBJ2-3 | TRBD2 | TRBV7-8
CSARGGVGIQPQHF | TGCAGTGCTAGAGGTGGAGTGGGCATACAGCCCCAGCATTTT | - | TRBJ1-5 | - | TRBV20-1
CSVYLGAVHEKLFF | TGCAGCGTTTATCTAGGGGCTGTACATGAAAAACTGTTTTTT | - | TRBJ1-4 | - | TRBV29-1
CSARQDLGETQYF | TGCAGTGCAAGACAGGACTTAGGAGAGACCCAGTACTTC | - | TRBJ2-5 | - | TRBV20-1
CASSDDSRNQPQHF | TGTGCCAGCAGTGACGACAGCCGCAATCAGCCCCAGCATTTT | few | TRBJ1-5 | - | TRBV2
CSAKGGGQPQHF | TGCAGTGCTAAGGGGGGGGGCCAGCCCCAGCATTTT | - | TRBJ1-5 | - | TRBV20-1
CASSFMVGNAGANVLTF | TGTGCCAGCAGTTTCATGGTAGGGAACGCTGGGGCCAACGTCCTGACTTTC | - | TRBJ2-6 | - | TRBV12-3/TRBV12-4
CASSRDSGWETQYF | TGTGCCAGCAGCCGGGACAGTGGCTGGGAGACCCAGTACTTC | once | TRBJ2-5 | TRBD1 | TRBV6-2/TRBV6-3
CSARDPSGSYNEQFF | TGCAGTGCTAGAGACCCTAGCGGGTCCTACAATGAGCAGTTCTTC | few | TRBJ2-1 | TRBD2 | TRBV20-1
CASSLSEGGYTF | TGTGCCAGCAGTTTATCGGAGGGTGGCTACACCTTC | once | TRBJ1-2 | - | TRBV28